These 3 T cell receptor beta chains were all obtained from the same sample, sequenced in a study of blood T cell repertoires in COVID-19. Libraries were prepared by immunoSEQ multiplex PCR; TCRdb keeps only in-frame clonotypes and omits some of them. The sample shows under 150,000 clones, roughly 84% of them seen only once. Sequenced: PBMCs or T cells enriched from blood (not recorded which). These TCRs come from a man aged 50-59 years in a cohort exposed to, infected with or recovered from COVID-19 (not recorded which).

The chain employs TRBV14 and TRBJ2-7; 10 nucleotides match TRBD1. Trimming took 4 bases from V and 3 from J; bases not matched to a gene: 9. The CDR3 is 16 residues long. Germline-derived CDR1 and CDR2 are SGHDN and FVKESK. In DNA form, the CDR3 reads TGTGCCAGCAGCCGAAGGCCGGGACAGGGGATCTACGAGCAGTACTTC. It specifies CASSRRPGQGIYEQYF.

The rearrangement joins TRBV19 to TRBJ2-7; TRBD2 matches 7 bases. V shed 4 bases and J 2 bases; nucleotides not matched to a gene: 8. Germline lookup yields CDR1 LNHDA and CDR2 SQIVND (reference sequence). The CDR3 consists of 15 residues. DNA for the CDR3: TGTGCCAGTAGTAGTCCGGGGAGGGAAACCTACGAGCAGTACTTC. Translation: CASSSPGRETYEQYF.

This clone came up once. The rearrangement joins TRBV2 to TRBJ1-1; TRBD1 agrees at 9 bases. The trim removed 7 bases at V and 1 base at J, leaving 1 base unmatched. Germline V CDR1 and CDR2: SNHLY, FYNNEI. The CDR3 contains 13 residues. CDR3 amino acids: CASKDRGNTEAFF. CDR3 nucleotides: TGTGCCAGCAAGGACAGGGGGAACACTGAAGCTTTCTTT.